Included here is one TCR beta chain sequence, with context. This CDR3 has 13 amino acids. Trimming took off 2 bases at V and 1 base at J, with 9 bases between the two ends. Germline V lookup: CDR1 SQVTM, CDR2 ANQGSEA. The sample comes from a study of cytomegalovirus exposure and HLA in healthy donors. In the PCR, 60 Vbeta and 13 Jbeta primers were used. This table comes from immunoSEQ multiplex PCR, and its TCRdb copy is limited to in-frame clones, with some not included. The sample gives roughly 130,000 clones, 81% of which show up once; 0.7% is in the top ten. The sequence derives from a man between 18 and 35 years old in good health and CMV-seronegative. The chain has TRBV29-1 and TRBJ2-7; weak D call: TRBD2 (6 bases). Sequences were obtained from PBMCs. CDR3 in amino acids: CSVEPGGSYEQYF. The CDR3 coding sequence is TGCAGCGTTGAACCCGGGGGATCCTACGAGCAGTACTTC.